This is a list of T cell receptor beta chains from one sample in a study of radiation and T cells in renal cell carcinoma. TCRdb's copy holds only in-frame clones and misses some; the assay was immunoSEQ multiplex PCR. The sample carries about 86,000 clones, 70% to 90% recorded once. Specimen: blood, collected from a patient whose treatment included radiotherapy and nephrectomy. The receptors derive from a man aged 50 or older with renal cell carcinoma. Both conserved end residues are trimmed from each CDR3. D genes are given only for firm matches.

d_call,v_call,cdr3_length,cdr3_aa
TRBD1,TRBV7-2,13,ASSRLRQGADGYT
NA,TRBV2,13,ASSEEAGVYNEQF
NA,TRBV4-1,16,ASSQDADAGTMVHGYT
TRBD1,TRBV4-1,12,ASSQGQMNTEAF
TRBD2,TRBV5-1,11,ASTIAGKETQY
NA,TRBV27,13,ASSLSLSSYNEQF
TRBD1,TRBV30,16,AWSIRQGKGYISYEQY
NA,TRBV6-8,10,ASSHLGNIQY
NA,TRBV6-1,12,ASSRTDSSYEQY
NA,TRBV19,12,ASTPFSGANVLT
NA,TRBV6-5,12,ASSRDGSNQPQH
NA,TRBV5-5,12,ASSLPPSGNTIY
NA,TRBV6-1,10,ASRKQGTEAF
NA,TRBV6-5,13,ASSYSAQGGDTQY